What follows describes a single T cell receptor (beta chain). Antigen: not known. The germline gives CDR1 MGHRA, CDR2 YSYEKL. Trimming cost V 1 base and J 3 bases, with 22 bases left between them. This CDR3 region has 18 residues. Only in-frame clones appear in the TCRdb table, and some are missing; sequencing was by immunoSEQ multiplex PCR. The data show around 80,000 clones, about 90% seen once. This sample was included in a study of OX40 agonist ivuxolimab in advanced cancers. Study as a whole: Dosing consisted of intravenous ivuxolimab at 0.01 to 10 mg/kg every 2 weeks. Having had anti-PD-1, anti-PD-L1 or anti-CTLA-4 therapy before was allowed, and approximately 40% had some.

Study findings and constraints: Partial responders treated at 0.1-3.0 mg/kg exhibited clonal expansion among the lowest measured.

The sequence was collected from an adult with an advanced solid tumor such as melanoma, head and neck, liver or kidney cancer. Material: CD4+ or CD8+ T cells sorted from blood, obtained in a trial of the OX40 agonist ivuxolimab. The V call is TRBV4-1, the J call TRBJ2-7, with D perhaps TRBD1 or TRBD2 (6 bases each). CDR3 protein: CASSQVTSHGGGLYEQYF. CDR3 sequence (DNA): TGCGCCAGCAGCCAAGTAACATCCCATGGTGGGGGGCTCTACGAGCAGTACTTC.